This T cell receptor beta chain was observed in a study of cytomegalovirus exposure and HLA in healthy donors (dated by TCRdb to 2017 to 2019). The study in broad terms: The 650 to 800 repertoires of the first cohort and the 120 validation repertoires were produced on the same platform, according to a later analysis. The study aimed to test whether signatures of past pathogen exposure could be identified by cataloging public T cell receptors. Besides the first cohort of approximately 670 subjects, a separate validation cohort made up of over a hundred different subjects was used. The study combined high-throughput TCR immunosequencing, statistical association of individual TCRs with disease status, and machine learning to predict cytomegalovirus infection status. The research as a whole found: Three of the identified cytomegalovirus-associated TCR beta chains were confirmed in vitro to be specific for cytomegalovirus antigens. The classifier was reported to diagnose cytomegalovirus status with high specificity and sensitivity in both the original and validation cohorts. In the study, around 150 TCR beta chains were listed as associated with cytomegalovirus. Most TCR sequences were seen in very few donors, while some public TCRs were found in many individuals. Subsequent analysis determined that TCRs grouped into clusters in the first cohort also showed a tendency toward co-occurrence across the roughly 130 validation repertoires, and approximately 93% of cluster scores exceeded 0. The validation cohort had no HLA typing available for a later analysis, so co-occurrence within that cohort was assessed over all 130 or so repertoires. According to the authors, the approach could potentially be generalized to other disease states and immunological phenotypes.

The donors belonged to the validation cohort of about 130 subjects, which was separate from the roughly 670-subject first cohort. Library generation was performed with the immunoSEQ multiplex PCR assay. The authors' analysis ran thus. A statistical classification framework was built to diagnose cytomegalovirus status from the catalog of TCR beta chain sequences. The table was pulled from immuneACCESS by TCRdb, which kept in-frame rearrangements only. Such tables lose some clones; where checked, under half of the loss comes from unresolved V genes, and the rest has no known cause. Clone size and V and J calls were adopted from that table, with D and trimming inferred from the DNA. The sample data list approximately 130,000 clones, and approximately 87% of these were observed just once. The top ten clones comprise about 2.2% of the sample. Remarks on this clone: Its antigen is not yet known. No base quality information exists; no much larger clone differs at one position.

Here V drops 0 bases and J drops 2 bases, and the junction holds 6 bases not matched to any gene. According to the germline V gene, CDR1 reads SGHVS and CDR2 reads FQNEAQ. The cysteine opens and the phenylalanine closes a CDR3 of 18 amino acids. The sequence is cut down to CDR3 DNA, 54 bases in frame from base 1. The clonotype originates from a woman aged 25 to 39 in good health and CMV-seronegative. Material for sequencing was PBMCs. The sequence is built from TRBV7-8 and TRBJ2-6; TRBD1 lines up with 8 middle nucleotides. Read as DNA, the sequence is TGTGCCAGCAGCTTAGCAGTCAGGGGGCTGACTGGGGCCAACGTCCTGACTTTC. This sequence encodes CASSLAVRGLTGANVLTF.